This TCR beta chain derives from a study of technical replicates of blood from several donors. There are 14 residues in the CDR3. J gave up 8 bases and V 7 bases, and 9 bases lay outside the gene matches. The germline V gene encodes CDR1 SQVTM and CDR2 ANQGSEA. Generated by immunoSEQ multiplex PCR, the TCRdb table keeps only in-frame clones and is missing some. The data show about 81,000 clones, 95% seen once. Sequences were obtained from T cells isolated from PBMCs. The sequence was obtained from a human donor in good health. The chain joins TRBV29-1 to TRBJ2-1; the match to TRBD1 covers 12 bases. CDR3 DNA: TGCAGCGCCTGGGACAGGGGGCGATCAGATGAGCAGTTCTTC. Protein product: CSAWDRGRSDEQFF.